This T cell receptor beta chain came from a study of blood T cell repertoires in COVID-19. V lost 7 bases to trimming and J lost 3 bases; unmatched junction nucleotides: 8. Per germline, CDR1 LNHDA and CDR2 SQIVND (reference sequence). The CDR3 runs to 14 residues. Some clones are missing from TCRdb's copy, which holds only in-frame ones; the method was immunoSEQ multiplex PCR. This repertoire shows approximately 75,000 clones, 80% to 95% found once; its top ten account for roughly 7.2%. The sample was peripheral blood. The chain has TRBV19 and TRBJ1-1, with TRBD1 matching over 7 bases. This TCR was sampled from a human donor in a cohort sampled during active COVID-19. The CDR3 DNA reads TGTGCCAGTACCACCCGGACAGGCTACACTGAAGCTTTCTTT. Protein: CASTTRTGYTEAFF.